The 16 T cell receptor beta chains given below trace back to one sample, sequenced in a study of blood T cell repertoires in COVID-19. The assay was immunoSEQ multiplex PCR, and TCRdb's table has in-frame clones only and misses some. This sample has around 250,000 clones, with over 70% found just once. Source material: PBMCs or T cells enriched from blood (not recorded which). Receptors originate from a woman aged 40 to 50 who had been exposed to COVID-19.

This clone was picked up one time. The chain couples TRBV27 to TRBJ2-3, with 8 bases lining up with TRBD2. The CDR3 sequence is 16 residues long. The germline gives CDR1 MNHEY, CDR2 SMNVEV (reference sequence). J was trimmed by 3 bases and V by 1 base; bases with no gene match: 6. The CDR3 sequence: CASSLLTGGGTDTQYF. The CDR3 DNA sequence: TGTGCCAGCAGTTTATTAACGGGAGGGGGGACAGATACGCAGTATTTT.

This clone was detected ten times or more. The chain recombines TRBV14 with TRBJ2-7; D possibly corresponds to TRBD1 (5 bases). The CDR3 length is 14 residues. The germline CDR1 and CDR2 sequences are SGHDN and FVKESK. V dropped 1 base and J dropped 9 bases, with 16 bases sitting between them. CDR3 sequence: CASSQVLDIFWQYV. The CDR3 DNA sequence: TGTGCCAGCAGCCAAGTCCTGGACATCTTTTGGCAGTACGTC.

This clone was observed a handful of times. The chain combines TRBV19 with TRBJ2-1; 10 nucleotides match TRBD2. The CDR3 totals 15 residues. CDR1 is LNHDA and CDR2 is SQIVND in the germline V gene (reference sequence). J gave up 8 bases and V 6 bases, and 10 bases lay outside the gene matches. CDR3 DNA sequence: TGTGCCAGTAGACCCGGGACTAGCGTAATCTATGAGCAGTTCTTC. This gives the protein CASRPGTSVIYEQFF.

The rearrangement joins TRBV19 to TRBJ2-5, with TRBD2 matching over 8 bases. This CDR3 has 14 amino acids. With 6 bases clipped from V and 5 bases from J, the junction kept 8 bases outside the gene matches. Germline-derived CDR1 and CDR2 are LNHDA and SQIVND (reference sequence). This CDR3 is CASRPAGEGETQYF. In nucleotides, the CDR3 is TGTGCCAGTAGACCAGCGGGGGAGGGGGAGACCCAGTACTTC.

J is TRBJ2-4 and V is TRBV12-3 or TRBV12-4, with 7 nucleotides matching TRBD1. The CDR3 contains 13 residues. V was pared by 5 bases and J by 4 bases, with 2 bases of the junction left unmatched. CDR3 sequence: CASSGTVKNIQYF. The DNA of the CDR3 is TGTGCCAGCAGTGGGACAGTAAAAAACATTCAGTACTTC.

This clone has more than one count but fewer than ten. The chain is built from TRBV2 and TRBJ1-1; D call uncertain. CDR3 size: 13 residues. CDR1 is SNHLY, CDR2 FYNNEI, per germline. V lost 6 bases to trimming and J lost 2 bases, with 10 bases between them. The CDR3: CASSPRANTEAFF. For the CDR3, the DNA is TGTGCCAGCAGCCCGAGGGCAAACACTGAAGCTTTCTTT.

The gene calls are TRBV5-4 and TRBJ2-2; D unresolved. CDR1 is SGHNT, CDR2 YYREEE, per germline (reference sequence). The V end was cut by 1 base, the J end by 4 bases, with 8 bases between. This CDR3 has 14 residues. This CDR3 reads CASSLFKATGELFF. The CDR3 region has the DNA TGTGCCAGCAGCTTGTTTAAAGCCACCGGGGAGCTGTTTTTT. Complete variable domain (other parts from reference TRBV5-4 and TRBJ2-2): ETGVTQSPTHLIKTRGQQVTLRCSSQSGHNTVSWYQQALGQGPQFIFQYYREEENGRGNFPPRFSGLQFPNYSSELNVNALELDDSALYLCASSLFKATGELFFGEGSRLTVL.

J is TRBJ2-2 and V is TRBV2; TRBD2 matches at 8 bases. V gave up 8 bases and J gave up 6 bases; unmatched junction bases: 5. This CDR3 contains 13 residues. Germline V lookup: CDR1 SNHLY, CDR2 FYNNEI. CDR3 region: CASARGGPGELFF. The DNA for the CDR3 is TGTGCCAGCGCACGGGGGGGCCCCGGGGAGCTGTTTTTT. Drawing the rest from reference TRBV2 and TRBJ2-2, the complete variable domain is EPEVTQTPSHQVTQMGQEVILRCVPISNHLYFYWYRQILGQKVEFLVSFYNNEISEKSEIFDDQFSVERPDGSNFTLKIRSTKLEDSAMYFCASARGGPGELFFGEGSRLTVL.

This sequence joins TRBV11-3 and TRBJ2-1; no clear D. The CDR3 covers 14 residues. The ends were cut back, 6 bases at V and 8 bases at J, with 17 bases in the middle. Germline V gives CDR1 SGHNT, CDR2 YENEEA. The CDR3 region is CASRRGTTDDEQFF. The CDR3, as DNA: TGTGCCAGCAGGCGAGGCACTACCGACGATGAGCAGTTCTTC.

V is TRBV18 and J is TRBJ1-4; D gene uncertain. The CDR3 has 15 residues. V lost 0 bases and J lost 8, with 13 bases in between. CDR1 is KGHSH, CDR2 LQKENI, per germline. The CDR3 DNA reads TGTGCCAGCTCACCACCCGCACGGAGGTCGGAAAAACTGTTTTTT. Protein: CASSPPARRSEKLFF.

The chain combines TRBV4-3 with TRBJ1-2; 8 nucleotides match TRBD1. The germline CDR1 and CDR2 sequences are LGHNA and YSLEER. There are 15 residues in the CDR3. The V gene end was trimmed by 5 bases and the J gene end by 2 bases; junction bases not matched to a gene: 7. CDR3 protein: CASSNGQGSNYGYTF. The CDR3 bases are TGCGCCAGCAGCAACGGACAGGGTTCAAACTATGGCTACACCTTC.

The chain recombines TRBV19 with TRBJ1-3, with TRBD1 matching over 10 bases. The CDR3 consists of 17 residues. V lost 6 bases, J lost 4 bases, and 12 bases stayed unmatched. In germline, CDR1 is LNHDA, CDR2 SQIVND (reference sequence). Here the CDR3 reads CASSPLPKGQGGNTIYF. For the CDR3, the DNA is TGTGCCAGTAGCCCGCTTCCAAAGGGACAGGGGGGAAACACCATATATTTT.

V gene TRBV5-1 combines with J gene TRBJ2-7; 9 positions match TRBD2. Germline V gene sequence: CDR1 SGHRS, CDR2 YFSETQ. J gave up 3 bases and V 0 bases, and 7 bases lay outside the gene matches. The CDR3 covers 16 residues. CDR3 amino acids: CASSLEPAGGIYEQYF. The DNA for the CDR3 is TGCGCCAGCAGCTTGGAACCAGCGGGGGGCATCTACGAGCAGTACTTC.

The chain carries TRBV5-6 and TRBJ2-2, with 10 bases matching TRBD1. Germline CDR1 reads SGHDT; CDR2 reads YYEEEE. V was pared by 2 bases and J by 6 bases, with 10 bases of the junction left unmatched. The CDR3 sequence is 17 residues long. The CDR3 DNA reads as TGTGCCAGCAGCTTACATTTGACAGGGGGCCGGTCCGGGGAGCTGTTTTTT. Protein: CASSLHLTGGRSGELFF.

CDR3 region: CASRPAGGTDTQYF. The CDR3 DNA follows: TGTGCCAGCAGGCCGGCGGGAGGGACAGATACGCAGTATTTT. The J gene is TRBJ2-3, the V gene TRBV11-2, with 9 bases fitting TRBD2. Per the germline V gene, CDR1 is SGHAT and CDR2 is FQNNGV. CDR3 size: 14 residues. Losses at the gene ends were 6 bases for V and 3 bases for J; bases not matched to a gene: 4.

The sample holds a few counts of this clone. This chain uses TRBV30 with TRBJ1-2, with D possibly matching TRBD1 (6 bases). V lost 2 bases and J lost 5, with 9 bases in between. Germline values: CDR1 GTSNPN, CDR2 SVGIG (reference sequence). The CDR3 runs 12 residues. The CDR3 nucleotides are TGTGCCTGGAGTAGGACAGTATATGGCTACACCTTC. The encoded protein is CAWSRTVYGYTF.